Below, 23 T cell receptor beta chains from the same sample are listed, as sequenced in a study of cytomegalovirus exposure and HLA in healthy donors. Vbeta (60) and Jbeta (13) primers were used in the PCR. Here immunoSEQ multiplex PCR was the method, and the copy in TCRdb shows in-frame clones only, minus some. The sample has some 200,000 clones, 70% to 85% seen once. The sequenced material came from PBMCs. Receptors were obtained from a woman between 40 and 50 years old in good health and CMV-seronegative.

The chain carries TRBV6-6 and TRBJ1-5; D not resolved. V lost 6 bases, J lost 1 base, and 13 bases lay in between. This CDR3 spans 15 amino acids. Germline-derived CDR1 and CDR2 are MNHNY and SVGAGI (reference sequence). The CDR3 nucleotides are TGTGCCAGCAGCCCGGGATTAGGGAGCAATCAGCCCCAGCATTTT. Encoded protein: CASSPGLGSNQPQHF.

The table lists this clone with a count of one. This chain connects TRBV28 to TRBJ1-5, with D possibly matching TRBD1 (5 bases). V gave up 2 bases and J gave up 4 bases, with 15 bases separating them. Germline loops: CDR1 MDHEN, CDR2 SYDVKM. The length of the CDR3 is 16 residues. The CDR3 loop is CASSLGLAGRNQPQHF. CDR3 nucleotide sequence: TGTGCCAGCAGTTTAGGGTTGGCAGGGCGGAATCAGCCCCAGCATTTT.

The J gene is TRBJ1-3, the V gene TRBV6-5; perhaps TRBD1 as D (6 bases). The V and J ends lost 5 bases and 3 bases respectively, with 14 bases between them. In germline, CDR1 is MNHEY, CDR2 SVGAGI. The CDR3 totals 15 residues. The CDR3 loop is CASSPIQGIGNTIYF. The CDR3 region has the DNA TGTGCCAGCAGTCCAATACAGGGAATTGGAAACACCATATATTTT.

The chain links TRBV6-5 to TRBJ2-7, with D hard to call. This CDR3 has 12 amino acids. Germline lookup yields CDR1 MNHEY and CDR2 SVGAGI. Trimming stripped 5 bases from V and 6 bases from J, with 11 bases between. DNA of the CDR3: TGTGCCAGCAGTGAAACAGAAGGCGAGCAGTACTTC. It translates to CASSETEGEQYF.

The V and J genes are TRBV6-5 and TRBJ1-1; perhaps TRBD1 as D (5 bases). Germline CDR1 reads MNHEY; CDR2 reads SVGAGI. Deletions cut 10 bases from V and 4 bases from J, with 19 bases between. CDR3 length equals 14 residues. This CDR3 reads CATAPTDRSTEAFF. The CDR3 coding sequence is TGTGCCACCGCACCGACAGACCGGAGCACTGAAGCTTTCTTT.

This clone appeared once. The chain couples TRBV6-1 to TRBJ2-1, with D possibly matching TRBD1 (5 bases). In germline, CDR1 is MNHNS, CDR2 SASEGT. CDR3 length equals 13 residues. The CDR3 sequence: CAGALYTYNEQFF. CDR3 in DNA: TGTGCTGGGGCCCTATATACCTACAATGAGCAGTTCTTC.

CDR3 nucleotides: TGTGCCAGCAGTGGGGCTGGTTTAGGCTACGAGCAGTACTTC. Translation: CASSGAGLGYEQYF. The V and J genes are TRBV28 and TRBJ2-7; tentative D call: TRBD1 (5 bases). This CDR3 region has 14 residues. CDR1 and CDR2 (germline): MDHEN, SYDVKM. Trimming took off 5 bases at V and 3 bases at J, with 14 bases between the two ends.

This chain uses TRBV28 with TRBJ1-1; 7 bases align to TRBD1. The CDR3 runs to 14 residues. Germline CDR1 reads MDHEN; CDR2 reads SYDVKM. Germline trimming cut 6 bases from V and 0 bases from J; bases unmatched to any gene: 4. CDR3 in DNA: TGTGCCAGCAGCGAGACAGGGTTGAACACTGAAGCTTTCTTT. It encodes CASSETGLNTEAFF.

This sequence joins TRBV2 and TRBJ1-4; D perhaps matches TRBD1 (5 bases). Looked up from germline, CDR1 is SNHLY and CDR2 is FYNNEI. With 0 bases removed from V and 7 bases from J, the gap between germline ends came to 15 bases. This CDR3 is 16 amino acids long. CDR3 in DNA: TGTGCCAGCAGTGAAGCGCAGAAGGGGTTGAGTGAAAAACTGTTTTTT. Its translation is CASSEAQKGLSEKLFF.

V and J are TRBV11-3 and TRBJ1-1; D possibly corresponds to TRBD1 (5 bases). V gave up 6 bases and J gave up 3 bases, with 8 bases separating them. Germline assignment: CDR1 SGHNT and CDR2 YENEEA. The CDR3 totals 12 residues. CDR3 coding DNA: TGTGCCAGCAGTTCCAGGGACACTGAAGCTTTCTTT. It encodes CASSSRDTEAFF.

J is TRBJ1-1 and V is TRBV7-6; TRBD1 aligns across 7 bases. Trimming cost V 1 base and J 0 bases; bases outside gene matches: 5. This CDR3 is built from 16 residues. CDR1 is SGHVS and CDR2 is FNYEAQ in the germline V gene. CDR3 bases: TGTGCCAGCAGCTTAGTACCGGGACAGTTGAACACTGAAGCTTTCTTT. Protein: CASSLVPGQLNTEAFF.

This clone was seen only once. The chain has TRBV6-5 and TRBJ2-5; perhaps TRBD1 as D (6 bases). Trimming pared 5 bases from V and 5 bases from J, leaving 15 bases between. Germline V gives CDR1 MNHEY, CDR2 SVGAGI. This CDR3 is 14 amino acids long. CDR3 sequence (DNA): TGTGCCAGCAGTCCTGGGGGCTGGGGCGAGACCCAGTACTTC. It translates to CASSPGGWGETQYF.

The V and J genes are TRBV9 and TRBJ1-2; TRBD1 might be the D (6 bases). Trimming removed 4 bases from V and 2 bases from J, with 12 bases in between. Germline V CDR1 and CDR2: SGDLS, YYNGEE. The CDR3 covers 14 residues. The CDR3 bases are TGTGCCAGCAGCCCAAAGACAGGCAACTATGGCTACACCTTC. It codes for CASSPKTGNYGYTF.

The CDR3 DNA reads as TGTGCCAGCAGTTTCGGGGAACCTAGCACAGATACGCAGTATTTT. Amino acids: CASSFGEPSTDTQYF. The chain has TRBV27 and TRBJ2-3; D possibly corresponds to TRBD2 (5 bases). Germline CDR1 reads MNHEY; CDR2 reads SMNVEV (reference sequence). With 3 bases removed from V and 0 bases from J, the gap between germline ends came to 10 bases. The CDR3 extends over 15 amino acids.

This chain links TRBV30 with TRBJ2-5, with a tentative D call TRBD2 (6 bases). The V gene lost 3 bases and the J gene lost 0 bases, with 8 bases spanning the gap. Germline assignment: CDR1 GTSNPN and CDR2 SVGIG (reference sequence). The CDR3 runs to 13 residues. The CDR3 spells CAWRSGYQETQYF. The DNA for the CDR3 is TGTGCCTGGAGAAGCGGGTACCAAGAGACCCAGTACTTC.

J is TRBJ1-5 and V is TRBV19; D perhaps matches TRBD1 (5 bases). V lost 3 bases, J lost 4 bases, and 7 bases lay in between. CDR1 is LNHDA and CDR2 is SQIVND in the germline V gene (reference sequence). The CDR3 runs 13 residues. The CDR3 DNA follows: TGTGCCAGTAGTATGGGGGGGAATCAGCCCCAGCATTTT. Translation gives CASSMGGNQPQHF.

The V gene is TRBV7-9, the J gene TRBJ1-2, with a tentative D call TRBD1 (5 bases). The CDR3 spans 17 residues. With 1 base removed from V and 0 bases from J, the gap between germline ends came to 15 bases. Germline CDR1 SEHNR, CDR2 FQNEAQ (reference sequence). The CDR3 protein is CASSLEGSSGANYGYTF. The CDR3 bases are TGTGCCAGCAGCTTAGAGGGGTCTTCTGGGGCTAACTATGGCTACACCTTC.

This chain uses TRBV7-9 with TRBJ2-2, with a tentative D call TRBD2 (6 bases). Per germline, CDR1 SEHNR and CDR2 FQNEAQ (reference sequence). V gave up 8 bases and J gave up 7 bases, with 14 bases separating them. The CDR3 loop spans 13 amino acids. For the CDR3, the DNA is TGTGCCAGCCAAGGATGGGGGGTCGGGGAGCTGTTTTTT. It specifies CASQGWGVGELFF.

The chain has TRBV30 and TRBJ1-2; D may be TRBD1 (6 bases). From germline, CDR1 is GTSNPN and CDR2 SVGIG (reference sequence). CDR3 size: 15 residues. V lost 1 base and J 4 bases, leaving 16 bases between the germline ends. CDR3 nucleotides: TGTGCCTGGAGTGGACAATGGGGGCTCAGCTATGGCTACACCTTC. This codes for CAWSGQWGLSYGYTF.

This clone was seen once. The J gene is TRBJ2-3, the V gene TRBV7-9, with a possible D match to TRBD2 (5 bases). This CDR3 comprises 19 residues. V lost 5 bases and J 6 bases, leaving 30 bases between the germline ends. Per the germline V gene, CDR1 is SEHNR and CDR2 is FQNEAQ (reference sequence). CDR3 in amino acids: CASSRLSGLPGKYVDTQYF. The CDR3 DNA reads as TGTGCCAGCAGCCGCTTATCCGGGCTCCCCGGGAAGTACGTGGATACGCAGTATTTT.

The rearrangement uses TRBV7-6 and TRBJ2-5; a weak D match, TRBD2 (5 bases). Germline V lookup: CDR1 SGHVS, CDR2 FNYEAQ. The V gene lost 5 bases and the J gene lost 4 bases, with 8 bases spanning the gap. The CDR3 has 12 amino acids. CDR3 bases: TGTGCCAGCAGCATTGAGGGAGAGACCCAGTACTTC. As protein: CASSIEGETQYF.

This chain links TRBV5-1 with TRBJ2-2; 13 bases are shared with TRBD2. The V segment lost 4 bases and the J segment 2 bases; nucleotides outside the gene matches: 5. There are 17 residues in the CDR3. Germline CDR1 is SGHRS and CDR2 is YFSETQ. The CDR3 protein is CASSIRLAGGNTGELFF. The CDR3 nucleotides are TGCGCCAGCAGCATTAGACTAGCGGGGGGAAACACCGGGGAGCTGTTTTTT.

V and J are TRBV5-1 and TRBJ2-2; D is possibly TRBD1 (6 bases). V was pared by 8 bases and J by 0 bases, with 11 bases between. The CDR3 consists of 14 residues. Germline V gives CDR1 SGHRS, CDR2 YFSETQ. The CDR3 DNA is TGCGCCAGTAGGGGGACCTCGAACACCGGGGAGCTGTTTTTT. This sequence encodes CASRGTSNTGELFF.